These 29 T cell receptor beta chains came from one sample sequenced in a study of blood T cell repertoires in COVID-19. This table comes from immunoSEQ multiplex PCR, and its TCRdb copy is limited to in-frame clones, with some not included. The repertoire consists of about 160,000 clones, with around 80% occurring once and the leading ten covering less than 4%. Sequenced: PBMCs or T cells enriched from blood (not recorded which). The receptors originated from a woman aged 55-69 years who had recovered from COVID-19.

This chain joins TRBV24-1 and TRBJ1-2, with 7 positions matching TRBD1. The V segment lost 3 bases and the J segment 3 bases; nucleotides outside the gene matches: 3. The CDR3 contains 14 residues. Germline CDR1 is KGHDR and CDR2 is SFDVKD. CDR3 residues: CATSDPGTDYGYTF. The CDR3 coding sequence is TGTGCCACCAGTGATCCCGGGACAGACTATGGCTACACCTTC.

The chain links TRBV11-3 to TRBJ2-1; TRBD1 aligns across 8 bases. The CDR3 has 12 residues. Germline CDR1 and CDR2: SGHNT and YENEEA. The J segment lost 9 bases and the V segment lost 4 bases, leaving 2 bases of the junction unmatched. As DNA, the CDR3 is TGTGCCAGCAGCTCTCAGGGGGCTGAGCAGTTCTTC. It is translated as CASSSQGAEQFF. The full variable domain, with the rest looked up from reference TRBV11-3 and TRBJ2-1, is EAGVVQSPRYKIIEKKQPVAFWCNPISGHNTLYWYLQNLGQGPELLIRYENEEAVDDSQLPKDRFSAERLKGVDSTLKIQPAELGDSAVYLCASSSQGAEQFFGPGTRLTVL.

This clone was detected once. The J gene is TRBJ2-1, the V gene TRBV19; 16 bases line up with TRBD2. The length of the CDR3 is 17 residues. Germline V gives CDR1 LNHDA, CDR2 SQIVND (reference sequence). V lost 4 bases and J lost 2; bases outside the gene matches: 2. Written as DNA, the CDR3 is TGTGCCAGTAGTACCGGGACTAGCGGGGGGGCCTACAATGAGCAGTTCTTC. Translated, it gives CASSTGTSGGAYNEQFF.

The chain has TRBV29-1 and TRBJ2-3, with a possible D match to TRBD2 (7 bases). The CDR3 is 16 amino acids. Germline V gene data show CDR1 as SQVTM and CDR2 as ANQGSEA. V was shortened by 6 bases and J by 4 bases, with 23 bases between the two germline ends. CDR3 sequence reads: CSVRDGPRGGPDTQYF. The CDR3 coding sequence is TGCAGCGTCCGGGACGGCCCTAGGGGGGGGCCAGATACGCAGTATTTT.

The CDR3 DNA reads as TGTGCCAGTAGTACGGGACAGGGGTCTGGGGCCAACGTCCTGACTTTC. It encodes CASSTGQGSGANVLTF. This chain uses TRBV19 with TRBJ2-6; 10 positions match TRBD1. The CDR3 runs to 16 residues. Germline-derived CDR1 and CDR2 are LNHDA and SQIVND (reference sequence). V lost 4 bases to trimming and J lost 1 base; unmatched junction nucleotides: 1.

This chain connects TRBV2 to TRBJ2-1; 7 bases fit TRBD2. Losses at the gene ends were 5 bases for V and 7 bases for J; bases not matched to a gene: 8. Germline V gene data show CDR1 as SNHLY and CDR2 as FYNNEI. The CDR3 length is 14 residues. The CDR3 loop reads CASSHPGRANEQFF. DNA of the CDR3: TGTGCCAGCAGTCACCCTGGGAGGGCGAATGAGCAGTTCTTC.

The rearrangement links TRBV5-8 to TRBJ1-3, with 8 bases lining up with TRBD1. This CDR3 contains 14 residues. The V segment lost 4 bases and the J segment 2 bases; nucleotides outside the gene matches: 2. Germline V CDR1 and CDR2: SGHTS, YDEGEE. The CDR3 reads CASSPRGPGNTIYF. The CDR3 nucleotides read TGTGCCAGCAGCCCCAGGGGGCCTGGAAACACCATATATTTT.

This chain uses TRBV30 with TRBJ2-1; 13 nucleotides align to TRBD2. The CDR3 has 14 residues. V shed 5 bases and J 6 bases; nucleotides not matched to a gene: 4. Germline assignment: CDR1 GTSNPN and CDR2 SVGIG (reference sequence). The CDR3 spells CAWGTSGGGNEQFF. The CDR3 nucleotides are TGTGCCTGGGGTACTAGCGGGGGGGGCAATGAGCAGTTCTTC. The whole variable domain, remainder taken from reference TRBV30 and TRBJ2-1, is SQTIHQWPATLVQPVGSPLSLECTVEGTSNPNLYWYRQAAGRGLQLLFYSVGIGQISSEVPQNLSASRPQDRQFILSSKKLLLSDSGFYLCAWGTSGGGNEQFFGPGTRLTVL.

V usage is TRBV7-2 and J usage is TRBJ1-4; D not resolved. The CDR3 loop spans 15 amino acids. V lost 5 bases to trimming and J lost 2 bases, with 12 bases between them. Germline V gene sequence: CDR1 SGHTA, CDR2 FQGNSA. The CDR3 coding sequence is TGTGCCAGCAGCCGCGCGTCGGGTACTAATGAAAAACTGTTTTTT. Encoded protein: CASSRASGTNEKLFF.

V and J are TRBV9 and TRBJ2-2, with D possibly matching TRBD1 (6 bases). The CDR3 totals 13 residues. Germline loops: CDR1 SGDLS, CDR2 YYNGEE. V lost 4 bases and J lost 6, with 10 bases in between. The CDR3 DNA follows: TGTGCCAGCAGCTACAGGGTTCCCGGGGAGCTGTTTTTT. Amino acid sequence: CASSYRVPGELFF. Looking up the rest from reference TRBV9 and TRBJ2-2 gives the full variable domain: DSGVTQTPKHLITATGQRVTLRCSPRSGDLSVYWYQQSLDQGLQFLIQYYNGEERAKGNILERFSAQQFPDLHSELNLSSLELGDSALYFCASSYRVPGELFFGEGSRLTVL.

The CDR3 nucleotides are TGTGCCACCAGTGATCCGGGACAGGGGGCGGGCGATGAGCAGTTCTTC. It codes for CATSDPGQGAGDEQFF. The chain employs TRBV24-1 and TRBJ2-1; TRBD1 matches at 12 bases. The length of the CDR3 is 16 residues. Germline V CDR1 and CDR2: KGHDR, SFDVKD. Trimming at V came to 3 bases and at J to 8 bases, leaving 7 bases not matched to a gene.

V is TRBV19 and J is TRBJ2-3; D perhaps matches TRBD1 (6 bases). Trimming stripped 6 bases from V and 1 base from J, with 14 bases between. CDR3 length: 15 amino acids. Germline V CDR1 and CDR2: LNHDA, SQIVND (reference sequence). The CDR3 nucleotides read TGTGCCAGTAGGGACCGGGACACCGGCACAGATACGCAGTATTTT. Its translation is CASRDRDTGTDTQYF.

Judged by abundance, this clone is medium-sized. The chain has TRBV7-8 and TRBJ1-3; TRBD1 might be the D (5 bases). This CDR3 comprises 15 residues. Trimming took 4 bases from V and 1 from J, leaving 11 bases between them. From germline, CDR1 is SGHVS and CDR2 FQNEAQ. The CDR3 DNA follows: TGTGCCAGCAGCTATACGAGGACATCTGGAAACACCATATATTTT. This translates into CASSYTRTSGNTIYF.

This clone was seen once. V and J are TRBV3-1 (or the pseudogene TRBV3-2) and TRBJ2-2; TRBD2 agrees at 8 bases. V lost 4 bases, J lost 7 bases, and 2 bases stayed unmatched. Germline-derived CDR1 and CDR2 are LGHDT and YNNKEL (reference sequence). The CDR3 has 13 residues. The CDR3 sequence is CASSRSGSGELFF. DNA for the CDR3: TGTGCCAGCAGCCGCAGCGGGAGCGGGGAGCTGTTTTTT.

This clone was seen only a few times. The chain is built from TRBV2 and TRBJ2-7; 10 bases agree with TRBD1. V shed 10 bases and J 2 bases; nucleotides not matched to a gene: 8. The CDR3 runs 14 residues. The germline CDR1 and CDR2 sequences are SNHLY and FYNNEI. In DNA, the CDR3 is TGTGCCACCACCCGGGACAGGGGCCCCTACGAGCAGTACTTC. This translates into CATTRDRGPYEQYF.

V gene TRBV12-3 or TRBV12-4 combines with J gene TRBJ2-3; possible D gene TRBD2, 5 bases. The germline V and J ends were trimmed by 5 bases and 2 bases, with 8 bases remaining between them. The CDR3 extends over 13 amino acids. CDR3 nucleotide sequence: TGTGCCAGCAGTGGGAGAAACACAGATACGCAGTATTTT. Its protein is CASSGRNTDTQYF.

The V gene is TRBV30, the J gene TRBJ2-7; 9 nucleotides line up with TRBD2. This CDR3 is 14 amino acids long. Looked up from germline, CDR1 is GTSNPN and CDR2 is SVGIG (reference sequence). V trimming: 0 bases; J trimming: 4 bases; junction bases outside the gene matches: 4. CDR3 DNA: TGTGCCTGGAGTGTACTCGGACTAGCGTACGAGCAGTACTTC. Translation: CAWSVLGLAYEQYF.

J is TRBJ2-1 and V is TRBV3-1 (or the pseudogene TRBV3-2); tentative D call: TRBD2 (6 bases). CDR1 and CDR2 from the germline V gene are LGHDT and YNNKEL (reference sequence). V lost 1 base and J 8 bases, leaving 15 bases between the germline ends. CDR3 length equals 15 residues. CDR3 protein: CASSQAVLALDEQFF. CDR3 coding DNA: TGTGCCAGCAGCCAAGCTGTTCTAGCGTTGGATGAGCAGTTCTTC.

The V and J genes are TRBV11-2 and TRBJ2-5, with D hard to call. The CDR3 loop spans 15 amino acids. Between the trimmed V and J ends, which lost 1 base and 5 bases, there was a span of 14 bases. The V gene's germline CDR1 is SGHAT and CDR2 FQNNGV. CDR3 nucleotide sequence: TGTGCCAGCAGCTTAGGGCCCATGTCCGGGGAGACCCAGTACTTC. Its protein product is CASSLGPMSGETQYF.

This chain connects TRBV12-3 or TRBV12-4 to TRBJ1-1; D is perhaps TRBD1 (6 bases). The CDR3 consists of 11 residues. Trimming removed 6 bases at V and 6 bases at J, with 8 bases between. This CDR3 reads CASSTGPEAFF. In DNA form, the CDR3 reads TGTGCCAGCAGCACAGGGCCTGAAGCTTTCTTT.

DNA for the CDR3: TGTGCCAGCAGCAGTAGCGGGGCAAGCACAGATACGCAGTATTTT. Amino acid sequence: CASSSSGASTDTQYF. V usage is TRBV21-1 and J usage is TRBJ2-3; the table's D call TRBD2 went unverified against the DNA. TRBV21-1 is marked as a pseudogene. CDR3 length equals 15 residues.

The rearrangement uses TRBV12-5 and TRBJ2-5; D perhaps matches TRBD2 (5 bases). There are 15 residues in the CDR3. Germline CDR1 reads LGHNT; CDR2 reads FRNRAP. Trimming left V 4 bases short and J 4 bases short, with 16 bases between. CDR3 bases: TGTGCTAGTGGTTCGAAGTCCCCCGGAGGAGAGACCCAGTACTTC. Amino acid sequence: CASGSKSPGGETQYF. Looking up the rest from reference TRBV12-5 and TRBJ2-5 gives the full variable domain: DARVTQTPRHKVTEMGQEVTMRCQPILGHNTVFWYRQTMMQGLELLAYFRNRAPLDDSGMPKDRFSAEMPDATLATLKIQPSEPRDSAVYFCASGSKSPGGETQYFGPGTRLLVL.

This clone was found once. This chain uses TRBV6-5 with TRBJ2-1; 8 bases are a match to TRBD2. CDR3 size: 15 residues. Germline loops: CDR1 MNHEY, CDR2 SVGAGI. V trimming: 5 bases; J trimming: 7 bases; junction bases outside the gene matches: 10. The CDR3 reads CASSLYRGGSNEQFF. CDR3 bases: TGTGCCAGCAGTCTTTATCGGGGGGGCAGTAATGAGCAGTTCTTC.

CDR3 bases: TGTGCCAGCTCTTCGAACTCTGGGGGGGGTGGCCACGAGCAGTACTTC. It yields the protein CASSSNSGGGGHEQYF. The chain recombines TRBV18 with TRBJ2-7, with 7 bases matching TRBD2. The CDR3 runs 16 residues. In germline, CDR1 is KGHSH, CDR2 LQKENI. Trimming at V came to 6 bases and at J to 5 bases, leaving 16 bases not matched to a gene. Combining the CDR3 with reference TRBV18 and TRBJ2-7 gives the whole variable domain NAGVMQNPRHLVRRRGQEARLRCSPMKGHSHVYWYRQLPEEGLKFMVYLQKENIIDESGMPKERFSAEFPKEGPSILRIQQVVRGDSAAYFCASSSNSGGGGHEQYFGPGTRLTVT.

The chain joins TRBV5-6 to TRBJ2-7; 7 nucleotides match TRBD1. The V segment lost 3 bases and the J segment 3 bases; nucleotides outside the gene matches: 9. The length of the CDR3 is 15 residues. The germline gives CDR1 SGHDT, CDR2 YYEEEE. For the CDR3, the DNA is TGTGCCAGCAGCTCAGCGACGGGACAGTTCTACGAGCAGTACTTC. Translation gives CASSSATGQFYEQYF.

The chain combines TRBV18 with TRBJ1-2; the match to TRBD1 covers 7 bases. V was pared by 2 bases and J by 8 bases, with 8 bases of the junction left unmatched. CDR1 and CDR2 (germline): KGHSH, LQKENI. The CDR3 spans 14 residues. The CDR3 nucleotides read TGTGCCAGCTCACCAGGCACAGGGGCGGACGGCTACACCTTC. Translating it yields CASSPGTGADGYTF.

CDR3 nucleotides: TGCGCCAGCAGTCCTCAGGGGGCTGGAAACACCATATATTTT. Translating gives CASSPQGAGNTIYF. The V call is TRBV5-1, the J call TRBJ1-3, with TRBD1 identical over 7 bases. The CDR3 covers 14 residues. Germline values: CDR1 SGHRS, CDR2 YFSETQ. Germline trimming cut 5 bases from V and 2 bases from J; bases unmatched to any gene: 4.

This clone has more than one count but fewer than ten. The V call is TRBV4-2, the J call TRBJ2-7, with D possibly being TRBD2 (5 bases). The CDR3 is 15 amino acids. The germline V and J ends were trimmed by 1 base and 0 bases, with 10 bases remaining between them. CDR1 LGHNA and CDR2 YNFKEQ come from the germline V gene. CDR3 sequence: CASSQGSAGSYEQYF. DNA for the CDR3: TGTGCCAGCAGCCAAGGGAGTGCGGGCTCCTACGAGCAGTACTTC.

CDR3: CASRNRQGDVSPLHF. The CDR3 bases are TGTGCCAGCAGGAATAGACAGGGGGACGTTTCACCCCTCCACTTT. The chain employs TRBV6-5 and TRBJ1-6; 9 nucleotides agree with TRBD1. This CDR3 contains 15 residues. V lost 6 bases, J lost 9 bases, and 9 bases stayed unmatched. CDR1 is MNHEY and CDR2 is SVGAGI in the germline V gene.